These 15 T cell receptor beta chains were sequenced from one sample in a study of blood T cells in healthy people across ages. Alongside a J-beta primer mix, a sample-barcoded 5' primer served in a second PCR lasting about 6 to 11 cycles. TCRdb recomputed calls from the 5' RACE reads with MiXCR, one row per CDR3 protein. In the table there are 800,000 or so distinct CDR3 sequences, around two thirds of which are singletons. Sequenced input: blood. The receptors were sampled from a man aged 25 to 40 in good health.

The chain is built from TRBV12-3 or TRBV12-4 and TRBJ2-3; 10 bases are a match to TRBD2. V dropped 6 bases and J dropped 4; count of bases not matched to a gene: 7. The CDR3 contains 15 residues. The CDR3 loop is CASSQSGGAPDTQYF. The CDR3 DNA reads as TGTGCCAGCAGCCAAAGCGGGGGGGCTCCAGATACGCAGTATTTT.

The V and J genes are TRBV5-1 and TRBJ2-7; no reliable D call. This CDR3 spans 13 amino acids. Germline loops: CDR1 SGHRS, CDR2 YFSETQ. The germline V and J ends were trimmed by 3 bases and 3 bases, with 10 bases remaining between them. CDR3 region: CASSSGSLYEQYF. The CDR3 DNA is TGCGCCAGCAGCTCGGGTTCGCTCTACGAGCAGTACTTC. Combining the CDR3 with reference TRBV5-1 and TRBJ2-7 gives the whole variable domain KAGVTQTPRYLIKTRGQQVTLSCSPISGHRSVSWYQQTPGQGLQFLFEYFSETQRNKGNFPGRFSGRQFSNSRSEMNVSTLELGDSALYLCASSSGSLYEQYFGPGTRLTVT.

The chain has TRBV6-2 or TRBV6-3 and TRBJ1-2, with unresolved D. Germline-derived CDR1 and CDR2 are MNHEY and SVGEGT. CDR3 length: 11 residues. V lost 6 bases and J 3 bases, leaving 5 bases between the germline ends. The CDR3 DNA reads TGTGCCAGCAGATCAGACTATGGCTACACCTTC. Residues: CASRSDYGYTF.

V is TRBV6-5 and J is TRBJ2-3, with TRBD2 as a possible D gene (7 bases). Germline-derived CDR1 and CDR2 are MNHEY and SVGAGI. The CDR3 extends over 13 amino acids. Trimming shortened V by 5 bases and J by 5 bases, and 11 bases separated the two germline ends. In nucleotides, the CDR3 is TGTGCCAGCAGTGGGGGGGCTAGAGATACGCAGTATTTT. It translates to CASSGGARDTQYF.

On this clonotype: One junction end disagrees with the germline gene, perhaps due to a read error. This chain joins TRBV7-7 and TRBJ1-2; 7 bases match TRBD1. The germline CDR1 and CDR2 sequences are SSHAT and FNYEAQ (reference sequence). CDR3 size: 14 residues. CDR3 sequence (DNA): TGTGCTAGCAGCCCTATAACAGGGGCCTATGGCTACACCTTC. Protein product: CASSPITGAYGYTF.

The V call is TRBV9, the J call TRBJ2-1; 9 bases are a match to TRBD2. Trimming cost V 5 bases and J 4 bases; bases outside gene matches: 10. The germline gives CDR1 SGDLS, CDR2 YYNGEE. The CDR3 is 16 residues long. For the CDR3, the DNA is TGTGCCAGCAGTGCCAATGTAGCGGGGGAATACAATGAGCAGTTCTTC. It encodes CASSANVAGEYNEQFF.

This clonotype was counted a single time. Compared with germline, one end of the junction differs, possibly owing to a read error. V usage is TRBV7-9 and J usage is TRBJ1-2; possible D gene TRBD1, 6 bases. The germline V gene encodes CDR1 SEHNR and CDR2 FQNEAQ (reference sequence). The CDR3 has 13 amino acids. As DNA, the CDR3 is TGTGCCAGCACCTTAGGGGGGGCCGGTGGCTACACCTTC. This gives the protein CASTLGGAGGYTF. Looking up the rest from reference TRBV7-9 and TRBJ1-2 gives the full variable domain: DTGVSQNPRHKITKRGQNVTFRCDPISEHNRLYWYRQTLGQGPEFLTYFQNEAQLEKSRLLSDRFSAERPKGSFSTLEIQRTEQGDSAMYLCASTLGGAGGYTFGSGTRLTVV.

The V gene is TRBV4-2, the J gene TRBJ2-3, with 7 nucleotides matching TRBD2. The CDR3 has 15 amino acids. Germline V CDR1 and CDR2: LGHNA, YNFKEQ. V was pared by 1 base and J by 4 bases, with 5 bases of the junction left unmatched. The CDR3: CASSQAGGMADTQYF. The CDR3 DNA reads TGTGCCAGCAGCCAAGCCGGGGGGATGGCAGATACGCAGTATTTT.

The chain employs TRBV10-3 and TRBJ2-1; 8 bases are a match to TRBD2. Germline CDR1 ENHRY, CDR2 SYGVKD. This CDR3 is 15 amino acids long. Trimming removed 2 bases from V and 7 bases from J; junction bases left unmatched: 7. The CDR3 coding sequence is TGTGCCATCAGTGAGCTAGCGGGTCCTGCGAATGAGCAGTTCTTC. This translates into CAISELAGPANEQFF.

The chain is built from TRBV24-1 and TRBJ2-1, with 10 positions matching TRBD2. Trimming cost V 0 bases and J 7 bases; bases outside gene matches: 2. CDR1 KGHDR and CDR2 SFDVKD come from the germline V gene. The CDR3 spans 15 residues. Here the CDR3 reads CATSDLSGGANEQFF. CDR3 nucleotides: TGTGCCACCAGTGATTTGAGCGGGGGGGCAAATGAGCAGTTCTTC.

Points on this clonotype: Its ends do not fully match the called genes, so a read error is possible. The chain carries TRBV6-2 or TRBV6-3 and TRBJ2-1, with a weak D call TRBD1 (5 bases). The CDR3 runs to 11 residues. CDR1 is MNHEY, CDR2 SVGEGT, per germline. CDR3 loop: CTSSDSNEQFF. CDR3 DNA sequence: TGTACCAGCAGTGACAGCAATGAGCAGTTCTTC.

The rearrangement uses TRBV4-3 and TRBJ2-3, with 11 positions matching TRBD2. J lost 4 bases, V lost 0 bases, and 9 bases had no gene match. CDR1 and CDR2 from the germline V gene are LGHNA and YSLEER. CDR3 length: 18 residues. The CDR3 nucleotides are TGCGCCAGCAGCCAAGATTTAGCGGGGGGGCCCAGGGCAGATACGCAGTATTTT. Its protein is CASSQDLAGGPRADTQYF.

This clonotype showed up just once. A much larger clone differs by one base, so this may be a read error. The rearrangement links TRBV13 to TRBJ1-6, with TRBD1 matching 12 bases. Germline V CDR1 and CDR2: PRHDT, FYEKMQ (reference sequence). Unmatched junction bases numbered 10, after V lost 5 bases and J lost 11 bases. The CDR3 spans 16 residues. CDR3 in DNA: TGTGCCAGCAGCGCGGGACAGGGGGCTGGAAATCCACCCCTCCACTTT. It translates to CASSAGQGAGNPPLHF.

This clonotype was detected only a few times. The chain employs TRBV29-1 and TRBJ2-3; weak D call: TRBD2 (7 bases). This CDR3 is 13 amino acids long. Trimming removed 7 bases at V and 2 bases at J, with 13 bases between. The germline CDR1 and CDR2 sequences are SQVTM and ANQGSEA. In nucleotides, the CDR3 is TGCAGCGGAGCCCGGGGGGCCACAGATACGCAGTATTTT. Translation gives CSGARGATDTQYF.

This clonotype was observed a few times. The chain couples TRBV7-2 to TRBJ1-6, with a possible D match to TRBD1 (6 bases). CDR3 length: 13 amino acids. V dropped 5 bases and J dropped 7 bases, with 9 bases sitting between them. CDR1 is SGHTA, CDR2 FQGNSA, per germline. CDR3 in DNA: TGTGCCAGCAGCCAAACAGGGAATTCACCCCTCCACTTT. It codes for CASSQTGNSPLHF. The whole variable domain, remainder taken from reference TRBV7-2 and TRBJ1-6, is GAGVSQSPSNKVTEKGKDVELRCDPISGHTALYWYRQSLGQGLEFLIYFQGNSAPDKSGLPSDRFSAERTGGSVSTLTIQRTQQEDSAVYLCASSQTGNSPLHFGNGTRLTVT.